This T cell receptor (beta chain) was captured by sequencing in a study of blood T cells in healthy people across ages. General study findings and limits: TCR beta diversity, measured per million T cells, fell in a roughly linear way with age.

Only a few counts were recorded for this clonotype. Its specificity is unknown. It was with a sample-barcoded 5' primer and a J-beta primer mix that a second PCR of roughly 7 to 12 cycles was run. No fewer than 3 million CDR3-containing paired-end reads came from each sample. TCRdb re-called the 5' RACE reads through MiXCR, storing one row per CDR3 protein. The repertoire holds around 940,000 distinct CDR3 sequences, just over 50% seen once, with roughly 23% in the top ten. V shed 3 bases, J shed 4 bases, and the junction held 4 bases outside the gene matches. This CDR3 comprises 15 residues. Every sample had a minimum of 6.5 million PBMCs isolated.

The V and J genes are TRBV12-3 or TRBV12-4 and TRBJ2-1; 9 bases line up with TRBD2. Sequences were obtained from blood. The clonotype comes from a woman aged 60-75 years in good health. CDR3 amino acids: CASSFPAGGYNEQFF. CDR3 in DNA: TGTGCCAGCAGTTTTCCAGCGGGGGGATACAATGAGCAGTTCTTC.